This entry features one T cell receptor (beta chain) sequence. Its antigen is as yet unknown. The sample has other DNA sequences that encode this CDR3 too. Clones were sequenced by immunoSEQ multiplex PCR, and TCRdb holds only the in-frame ones, with some missing. The sample yields around 2.5 million clones, roughly 93% seen once. Donors had no recently reported acute infections or vaccinations and were HIV-negative. Naive CD4+ cells were CD45RA-selected; the remaining cells were memory. These data come from a study of shared clonotypes between healthy human individuals. Study-wide results and caveats: In a few donors, approximately 5% of naive CD4 clonotypes appeared in common.

Sequenced: naive CD4+ T cells from PBMCs. Documented subset: CD45RA+ positively selected. This receptor was identified in a young man in good health. Some clones in this sample may be carry-over from other donors' samples.

CDR3 DNA: TGTGCCAGCAGCTCACAGGGTATCACTGAAGCTTTCTTT. It translates to CASSSQGITEAFF. The genes are TRBV7-9 and TRBJ1-1, with D perhaps TRBD1 (6 bases). Germline values: CDR1 SEHNR, CDR2 FQNEAQ (reference sequence). Trimming took off 4 bases at V and 4 bases at J, with 10 bases between the two ends. The CDR3 consists of 13 residues.